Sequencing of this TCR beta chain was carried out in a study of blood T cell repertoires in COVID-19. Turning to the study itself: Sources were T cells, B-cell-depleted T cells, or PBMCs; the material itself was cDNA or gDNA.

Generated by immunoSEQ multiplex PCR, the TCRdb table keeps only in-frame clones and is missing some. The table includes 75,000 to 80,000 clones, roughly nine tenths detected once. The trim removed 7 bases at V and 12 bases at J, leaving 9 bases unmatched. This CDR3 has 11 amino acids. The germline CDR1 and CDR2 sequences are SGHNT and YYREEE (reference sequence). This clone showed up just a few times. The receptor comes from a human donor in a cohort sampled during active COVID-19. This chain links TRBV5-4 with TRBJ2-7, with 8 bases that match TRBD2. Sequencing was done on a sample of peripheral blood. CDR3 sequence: CASERGGLRYF. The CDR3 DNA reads TGTGCCAGCGAACGGGGGGGCCTCAGGTACTTC.